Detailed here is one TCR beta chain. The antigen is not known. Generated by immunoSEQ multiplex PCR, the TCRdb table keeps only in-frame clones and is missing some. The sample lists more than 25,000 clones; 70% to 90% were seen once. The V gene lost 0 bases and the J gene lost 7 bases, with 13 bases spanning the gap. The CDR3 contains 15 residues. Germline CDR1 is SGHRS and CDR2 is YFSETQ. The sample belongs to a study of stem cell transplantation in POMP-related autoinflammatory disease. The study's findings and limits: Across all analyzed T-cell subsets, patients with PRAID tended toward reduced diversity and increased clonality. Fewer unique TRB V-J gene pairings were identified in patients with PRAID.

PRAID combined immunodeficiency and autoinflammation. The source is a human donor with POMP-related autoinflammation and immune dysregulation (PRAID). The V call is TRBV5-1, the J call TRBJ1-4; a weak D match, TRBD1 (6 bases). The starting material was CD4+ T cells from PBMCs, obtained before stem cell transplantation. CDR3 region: CASSLAGGRGEKLFF. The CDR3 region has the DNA TGCGCCAGCAGCTTGGCCGGGGGCAGGGGTGAAAAACTGTTTTTT.